The entry below gives a single T cell receptor (beta chain) sequence along with its context. The data were obtained in a study of blood T cell repertoires in COVID-19. Across the whole study: The United States, Italy and Spain provided the acute and convalescent COVID-19 samples.

The V gene lost 9 bases and the J gene lost 4 bases, with 13 bases spanning the gap. CDR3 size: 13 residues. Per germline, CDR1 SNHLY and CDR2 FYNNEI. Seattle participants joined during active infection and were tracked over time. As handled by the study authors: Counts of nucleated cells, estimated from reference gene primer amplification, were obtained. The data were produced by immunoSEQ multiplex PCR, yet TCRdb's version contains in-frame clones alone and is incomplete. D and trimming were read from the DNA, whereas the V and J calls and clone size are those reported in that table. The sample includes roughly 250,000 clones, more than 65% of them seen just once.

The source material was peripheral blood. The chain combines TRBV2 with TRBJ1-5; no definite D call. This receptor was obtained from a person between 65 and 80 years old with COVID-19, enrolled during active disease. The DNA of the CDR3 is TGTGCCAGTTACGAGGGTCGGAATCAGCCCCAGCATTTT. The encoded protein is CASYEGRNQPQHF.